The rows below give T cell receptor beta chains drawn from one sample of a study of Ad26.COV2.S vaccination and SARS-CoV-2 variants. Sequencing was performed with immunoSEQ multiplex PCR; in TCRdb, only in-frame clones are kept and a portion is missing. The table has 200,000 to 250,000 clones, roughly 90% seen once. The sample was peripheral blood, taken in a trial of Ad26.COV2.S vaccine versus placebo. The receptors originated from a person aged 18 to 59 who received the Ad26.COV2.S COVID-19 vaccine or a placebo. The CDR3 runs from the conserved cysteine through the conserved F or W. The D gene is left open where the match is weak. Only part of the rows carry a size: once, few, many, or a class if the clone is expanded.

V gene,J gene,clone size,D gene,CDR3 protein,CDR3 DNA
TRBV30,TRBJ1-2,NA,TRBD1,CAWSAGTGLRGYTF,TGTGCCTGGAGTGCCGGGACAGGCCTCCGTGGCTACACCTTC
TRBV28,TRBJ1-3,NA,TRBD1,CASSFGQVGNTIYF,TGTGCCAGCAGTTTCGGACAGGTTGGAAACACCATATATTTT
TRBV11-2,TRBJ1-2,once,TRBD1,CASSPIQGLGNGYTF,TGTGCCAGCAGTCCTATACAGGGGCTTGGGAACGGCTACACCTTC
TRBV27,TRBJ1-5,NA,TRBD1,CASSLSVRGRSQPQHF,TGTGCCAGCAGTTTATCGGTGAGGGGGCGATCCCAGCCCCAGCATTTT
TRBV11-1,TRBJ1-3,NA,NA,CASSPGNTIYF,TGTGCCAGCAGCCCGGGAAACACCATATATTTT
TRBV27,TRBJ2-7,once,NA,CASSLSGREYEQYF,TGTGCCAGCAGTTTATCGGGTCGGGAATACGAGCAGTACTTC
TRBV20-1,TRBJ2-5,NA,TRBD2,CSASGTSGEETQYF,TGCAGTGCTAGTGGGACTAGCGGGGAAGAGACCCAGTACTTC
TRBV7-2,TRBJ1-4,few,NA,CASSPQDRPWRLFF,TGTGCCAGCAGTCCCCAGGACCGCCCTTGGCGACTGTTTTTT
TRBV12-2,TRBJ2-1,NA,NA,CASRPGGGSTYNEQFF,TGTGCAAGTCGTCCAGGCGGCGGCTCTACCTACAATGAGCAGTTCTTC
TRBV7-8,TRBJ2-7,NA,NA,CASSLVGGVKGEQYF,TGTGCCAGCAGCTTAGTTGGTGGGGTAAAGGGCGAGCAGTACTTC
TRBV11-2,TRBJ2-5,NA,NA,CASSLGALGETQYF,TGTGCCAGCAGCCTCGGGGCCTTGGGAGAGACCCAGTACTTC
TRBV11-3,TRBJ1-1,NA,NA,CASSLVGGPDTEAFF,TGTGCCAGCAGCTTAGTGGGGGGGCCGGACACTGAAGCTTTCTTT
TRBV2,TRBJ1-5,NA,NA,CASSEEGGAVNQPQHF,TGTGCCAGCAGTGAAGAAGGAGGGGCGGTCAATCAGCCCCAGCATTTT
TRBV6-1,TRBJ1-2,once,NA,CASSEDGPYGYTF,TGTGCCAGCAGTGAGGACGGACCCTATGGCTACACCTTC
TRBV18,TRBJ2-5,NA,NA,CASSLTGLAQETQYF,TGTGCCAGCTCACTCACAGGGCTAGCCCAAGAGACCCAGTACTTC
TRBV6-2/TRBV6-3,TRBJ1-2,NA,TRBD1,CASSYNQGASGYTF,TGTGCCAGCAGTTACAATCAGGGGGCGAGTGGCTACACCTTC
TRBV5-5,TRBJ2-1,NA,TRBD2,CASSLVAGEQFF,TGTGCCAGCAGCTTAGTAGCGGGTGAGCAGTTCTTC
TRBV7-2,TRBJ1-5,NA,NA,CASSIDGGNQPQHF,TGTGCCAGCAGCATAGACGGTGGCAATCAGCCCCAGCATTTT
TRBV10-3,TRBJ1-4,NA,TRBD1,CAISRDRDPAKLFF,TGTGCCATCAGCAGGGACAGGGATCCAGCAAAACTGTTTTTT
TRBV6-8,TRBJ2-7,NA,NA,CASLLASRPGYEQYF,TGTGCCAGCCTTTTGGCTTCACGGCCTGGGTACGAGCAGTACTTC
TRBV19,TRBJ2-3,NA,NA,CASSPLATSTDTQYF,TGTGCCAGTAGCCCCCTGGCCACTAGCACAGATACGCAGTATTTT
TRBV24-1,TRBJ2-3,NA,TRBD2,CATSDGGLADTQYF,TGTGCCACCAGTGATGGGGGACTAGCTGATACGCAGTATTTT
TRBV19,TRBJ2-7,NA,TRBD2,CASSRVTSTEQYF,TGTGCCAGTAGTAGGGTGACTAGCACCGAGCAGTACTTC
TRBV7-9,TRBJ1-2,NA,NA,CASSLEGHYGGYTF,TGTGCCAGCAGCCTCGAGGGCCACTATGGGGGCTACACCTTC
TRBV6-4,TRBJ2-3,few,NA,CASSATSTDTQYF,TGTGCCAGCAGTGCAACTAGCACAGATACGCAGTATTTT
TRBV3-1/TRBV3-2,TRBJ2-7,once,NA,CASSRGAYSYEQYF,TGTGCCAGCTCGAGGGGGGCCTACTCCTACGAGCAGTACTTC
TRBV6-5,TRBJ1-3,NA,NA,CASSYNVSPGNTIYF,TGTGCCAGCAGTTACAACGTGAGCCCTGGAAACACCATATATTTT
TRBV29-1,TRBJ1-6,NA,TRBD1,CSVTTGLNSPLHF,TGCAGCGTTACGACAGGGTTGAATTCACCCCTCCACTTT
TRBV30,TRBJ1-2,NA,NA,CAWSLSPGYGYTF,TGTGCCTGGAGTTTGTCCCCTGGGTATGGCTACACCTTC
TRBV2,TRBJ1-2,NA,TRBD1,CASSNPLDREDYGYTF,TGTGCCAGCAGTAACCCCCTGGACAGGGAGGACTATGGCTACACCTTC
TRBV5-5,TRBJ1-2,NA,NA,CASSLAGGNYGYTF,TGTGCCAGCAGCTTGGCAGGTGGGAACTATGGCTACACCTTC
TRBV7-2,TRBJ2-7,NA,NA,CASSLVAGYEQYF,TGTGCCAGCAGCTTAGTGGCAGGTTACGAGCAGTACTTC
TRBV24-1,TRBJ2-7,NA,TRBD1,CATAGTGGYEQYF,TGTGCCACCGCTGGGACAGGGGGCTACGAGCAGTACTTC
TRBV11-3,TRBJ2-2,NA,NA,CASSSDGTGELFF,TGTGCCAGCAGTTCGGACGGAACCGGGGAGCTGTTTTTT
TRBV2,TRBJ1-5,few,NA,CASSEQDTKEHF,TGTGCCAGCAGTGAACAGGACACTAAGGAACATTTT
TRBV7-2,TRBJ2-1,NA,NA,CASSLGLRGEQFF,TGTGCCAGCAGCTTAGGGTTGCGAGGGGAGCAGTTCTTC
TRBV6-5,TRBJ2-1,NA,TRBD1,CASSYGGTGAYNEQFF,TGTGCCAGCAGTTACGGAGGGACAGGGGCCTACAATGAGCAGTTCTTC
TRBV14,TRBJ2-3,NA,NA,CASSHRADTQYF,TGTGCCAGCAGCCACAGGGCAGATACGCAGTATTTT
TRBV7-2,TRBJ2-3,NA,TRBD2,CASSRSLAGALDTQYF,TGTGCCAGCAGCCGCTCACTAGCGGGAGCTCTAGATACACAGTATTTT
TRBV11-2,TRBJ1-6,NA,NA,CASSLVRGRPSPLHF,TGTGCCAGCAGCCTCGTTCGCGGACGGCCCTCACCCCTCCACTTT
TRBV29-1,TRBJ1-2,once,TRBD1,CSVRGDSRNYGYTF,TGCAGCGTTAGGGGGGACAGCCGCAACTATGGCTACACCTTC
TRBV4-2,TRBJ2-7,NA,NA,CASSPGRGLTYEQYF,TGTGCCAGCAGCCCGGGAAGGGGCCTCACCTACGAGCAGTACTTC
TRBV10-3,TRBJ1-5,once,NA,CAISGQPTLGSDQPQHF,TGTGCCATCAGTGGACAGCCAACGCTTGGGTCCGATCAGCCCCAGCATTTT
TRBV19,TRBJ1-5,once,TRBD1,CASGGTGGQPQHF,TGTGCCAGTGGAGGGACAGGGGGCCAGCCCCAGCATTTT
TRBV5-6,TRBJ1-5,NA,NA,CASSLGPGGNQPQHF,TGTGCCAGCAGCTTGGGGCCCGGGGGGAATCAGCCCCAGCATTTT
TRBV2,TRBJ1-1,NA,NA,CASRLGAETEAFF,TGTGCCAGCAGGTTGGGGGCTGAGACTGAAGCTTTCTTT
TRBV4-1,TRBJ2-5,NA,TRBD2,CASSQGVVAGQETQYF,TGCGCCAGCAGCCAAGGTGTAGTAGCGGGACAAGAGACCCAGTACTTC
TRBV9,TRBJ2-7,NA,NA,CASSVEVGVSYEQYF,TGTGCCAGCAGCGTAGAGGTAGGGGTTTCCTACGAGCAGTACTTC
TRBV7-2,TRBJ1-1,few,NA,CASSFSGINTEAFF,TGTGCCAGCAGCTTCTCCGGGATTAACACTGAAGCTTTCTTT
TRBV24-1,TRBJ2-1,NA,NA,CATSDPGPPLEQFF,TGTGCCACCAGTGATCCTGGACCCCCCCTTGAGCAGTTCTTC
TRBV5-4,TRBJ2-2,NA,NA,CASSFGGTANTGELFF,TGTGCCAGCAGCTTCGGCGGGACCGCGAACACCGGGGAGCTGTTTTTT
TRBV4-1,TRBJ2-7,NA,NA,CASSQVHLPYEQYF,TGCGCCAGCAGCCAAGTACACTTGCCCTACGAGCAGTACTTC
TRBV19,TRBJ2-2,NA,NA,CASSIGVGRTGELFF,TGTGCCAGTAGTATCGGGGTGGGGCGCACCGGGGAGCTGTTTTTT
TRBV30,TRBJ2-3,NA,TRBD2,CAWSVPSGNTDTQYF,TGTGCCTGGAGTGTGCCTAGCGGCAACACAGATACGCAGTATTTT